This T cell receptor (beta chain) is from a study of T-cell reconstitution after alpha-beta-depleted transplantation in children. This CDR3 contains 14 residues. The V and J ends lost 9 bases and 4 bases respectively, with 16 bases between them. The TCRbeta library was prepared with unique molecular identifiers. TCRdb analysed the PCR reads with MiXCR anew, one entry per CDR3 protein. The sample includes just under 350,000 distinct CDR3 sequences, around 15% of them seen just once. This clonotype has more than one count but fewer than ten. Antigen: not known. Study conclusions and caveats: About two months after transplant, alpha-beta T cells reportedly came from several hundred expanded graft clones. T-cell numbers and diversity, one year after transplant, stemmed largely from T cells that were newly produced. The study traced high day-60 TCRbeta diversity in some patients to surviving recipient T cells and thymic progenitors.

This receptor was obtained from a male patient aged 2 to 10 who had a stem cell transplant for acute lymphoblastic leukemia, so the T cells may come from the graft donor. The starting material was PBMCs, mostly from graft donor cells, obtained 360 days after TCRalphabeta/CD19-depleted stem cell transplant. The rearrangement uses TRBV12-3 or TRBV12-4 and TRBJ2-1; D gene ambiguous. The CDR3 DNA reads as TGTGCCAGTAGGGCGGCGGCTATTTACAATGAGCAGTTCTTC. This codes for CASRAAAIYNEQFF.